This note documents a single T cell receptor beta chain sequence. What it recognizes is unknown. Caucasian, healthy and from Russia, the donors were aged between about 6 and 90. PBMCs numbering at least 6 million were isolated per sample. The sample belongs to a study of blood T cells in healthy people across ages. V lost 5 bases and J lost 2; bases outside the gene matches: 7. CDR1 is SGHVS and CDR2 is FNYEAQ in the germline V gene. This CDR3 contains 15 residues. Study results and limitations: The long-lived group displayed more naive CD4+ cells, plus higher diversity, than the aged donors did.

For the second PCR, which ran for about 7 to 11 cycles, a sample-barcoded 5' primer and a J-beta primer mix were used. Each cDNA molecule was tagged by a template-switch adaptor with 12 random nucleotides. TCRdb itself ran the 5' RACE reads through MiXCR, one entry per CDR3 protein. In the table there are roughly 700,000 distinct CDR3 sequences, around half of which are singletons. The chain couples TRBV7-6 to TRBJ2-7; 9 bases fit TRBD2. This TCR came from a woman between 55 and 75 years old in good health. Sequenced input: blood. CDR3 nucleotide sequence: TGTGCCAGCAGCACATCGACTAGCGGAACCTACGAGCAGTACTTC. This encodes CASSTSTSGTYEQYF.